One sample yielded the 4 T cell receptor beta chains listed below, sequenced in a study of cytomegalovirus exposure and HLA in healthy donors. Both 60 Vbeta primers and 13 Jbeta primers went into the PCR. Sequencing used immunoSEQ multiplex PCR; TCRdb keeps in-frame clones, though not all of them. The table lists under 200,000 clones, 70% to 80% of them singletons. The material sequenced was PBMCs. The receptors stem from a male donor in good health and CMV-seropositive.

In DNA form, the CDR3 reads TGTGCCATCAGTGAGCGCGCACAGGGGGCTGGCACTGAAGCTTTCTTT. Translation: CAISERAQGAGTEAFF. This sequence joins TRBV10-3 and TRBJ1-1, with 9 bases that match TRBD1. The CDR3 length is 16 residues. Per the germline V gene, CDR1 is ENHRY and CDR2 is SYGVKD. V lost 2 bases to trimming and J lost 4 bases; unmatched junction nucleotides: 8.

CDR3: CASSPELAGGFYEQYF. The CDR3 nucleotides are TGTGCCAGCAGCCCGGAACTAGCGGGAGGATTCTACGAGCAGTACTTC. The chain uses TRBV4-2 and TRBJ2-7; 12 bases fit TRBD2. Germline V gene lookup returns CDR1 LGHNA and CDR2 YNFKEQ. The CDR3 runs 16 residues. With 4 bases clipped from V and 3 bases from J, the junction kept 7 bases outside the gene matches.

This clone occurred a few times. The chain carries TRBV10-3 and TRBJ2-1, with 9 bases identical to TRBD1. Looked up from germline, CDR1 is ENHRY and CDR2 is SYGVKD. V was pared by 0 bases and J by 4 bases, with 1 base of the junction left unmatched. The CDR3 runs to 15 residues. CDR3 loop: CAISESTGGYNEQFF. For the CDR3, the DNA is TGTGCCATCAGTGAGTCGACAGGGGGGTACAATGAGCAGTTCTTC.

This chain connects TRBV29-1 to TRBJ1-4; no reliable D call. Deletions cut 7 bases from V and 4 bases from J, with 10 bases between. Per germline, CDR1 SQVTM and CDR2 ANQGSEA. The CDR3 spans 12 residues. The DNA of the CDR3 is TGCAGCGCCGAGGGTGATAATGAAAAACTGTTTTTT. Its protein is CSAEGDNEKLFF.